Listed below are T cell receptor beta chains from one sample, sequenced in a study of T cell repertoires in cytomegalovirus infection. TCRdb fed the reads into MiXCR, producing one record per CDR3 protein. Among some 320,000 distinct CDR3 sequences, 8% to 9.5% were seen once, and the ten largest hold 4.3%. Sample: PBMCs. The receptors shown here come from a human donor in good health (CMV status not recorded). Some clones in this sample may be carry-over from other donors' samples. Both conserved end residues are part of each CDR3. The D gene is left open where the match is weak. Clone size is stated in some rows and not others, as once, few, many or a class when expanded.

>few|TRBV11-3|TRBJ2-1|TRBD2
TGTGCCAGCAGCCACCGACTAGCGGACTTCAATGAGCAGTTCTTC
CASSHRLADFNEQFF
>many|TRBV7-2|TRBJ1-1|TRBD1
TGTGCCAGCAGCTTAGACCTTAGGGGGCACACTGAAGCTTTCTTT
CASSLDLRGHTEAFF
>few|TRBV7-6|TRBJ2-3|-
TGTGCCAGCAGCCTGGAGGGGTTTGACACAGATACGCAGTATTTT
CASSLEGFDTDTQYF
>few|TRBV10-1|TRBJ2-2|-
TGCGCCAGCACCTCAGACCCGGACAGACTAAGGGATAACACCGGGGAGCTGTTTTTT
CASTSDPDRLRDNTGELFF
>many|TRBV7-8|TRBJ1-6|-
TGTGCCAGCAGCTTTACAGGGAAAAATTCACCCCTCCACTTT
CASSFTGKNSPLHF
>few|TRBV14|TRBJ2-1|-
TGTGCCAGCAGGGGATCGGGTGAGCAGTTCTTC
CASRGSGEQFF
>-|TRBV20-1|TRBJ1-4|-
TGCAGTGCTAGGGCGTTAGGGGGAATAGTAACTAATGAAAAACTGTTTTTT
CSARALGGIVTNEKLFF
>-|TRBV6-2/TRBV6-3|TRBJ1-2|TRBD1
TGTGCCAGCAGTCCGGCAGGGGGCATCTATGGCTACACCTTC
CASSPAGGIYGYTF
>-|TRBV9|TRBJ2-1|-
TGTGCCAGCAGCGTAGGAGGACAACCCAATGAGCAGTTCTTC
CASSVGGQPNEQFF
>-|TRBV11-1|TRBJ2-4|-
TGTGCCAGCAGCTTAGCTATGGAGGGGGGATACTTC
CASSLAMEGGYF
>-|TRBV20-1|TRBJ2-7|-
TGCAGTGCTAGACCCTGGGGGATGCGGTACGAGCAGTACTTC
CSARPWGMRYEQYF
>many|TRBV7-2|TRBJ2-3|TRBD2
TGTGCCAGCAGCCCTCGGACTAGCGGGCGACCAGATACGCAGTATTTT
CASSPRTSGRPDTQYF
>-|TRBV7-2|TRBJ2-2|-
TGTGCCAGCAGCTTAGGGGTAGTCAGGAACACCGGGGAGCTGTTTTTT
CASSLGVVRNTGELFF
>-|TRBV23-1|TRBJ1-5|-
TGCGCCCGTAGCCCCCCGATAATTGGGGGCAAGGGCAATCAGCCCCAGCATTTT
CARSPPIIGGKGNQPQHF
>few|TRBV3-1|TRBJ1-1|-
TGTGCCAGCAGCCAGCAATCCGGGACCATGAACACTGAAGCTTTCTTT
CASSQQSGTMNTEAFF
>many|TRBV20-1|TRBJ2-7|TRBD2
TGCAGTGCTTCAAAGGGTAGCGGGAGATTGTCTGGCGAGCAGTACTTC
CSASKGSGRLSGEQYF
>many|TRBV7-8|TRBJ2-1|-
TGTGCCAGCAGCCCCAAGAGGAGAGATGAGCAGTTCTTC
CASSPKRRDEQFF
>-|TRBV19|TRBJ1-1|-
TGTGCCAGTAGTATCACAGTGACAAGGAACACTGAAGCTTTCTTT
CASSITVTRNTEAFF
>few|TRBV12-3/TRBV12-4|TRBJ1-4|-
TGTGCCAGCAGTTTAAGGACAGATTTCCTTAATGAAAAACTGTTTTTT
CASSLRTDFLNEKLFF
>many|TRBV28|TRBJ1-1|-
TGTGCCAGCACTTCATTCCTGGCAGGTGAAGCTTTCTTT
CASTSFLAGEAFF
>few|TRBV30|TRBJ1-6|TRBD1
TGTGCCTGGAGTAGACAGGGGGAGACTTCACCCCTCCACTTT
CAWSRQGETSPLHF
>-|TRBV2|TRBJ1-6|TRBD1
TGTGCCAGCAGTACCCCAGGGGGGGATTCACCCCTCCACTTT
CASSTPGGDSPLHF
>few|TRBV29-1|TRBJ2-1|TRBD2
TGCAGCGGGACTAGCGGGAGGATAGATGAGCAGTTCTTC
CSGTSGRIDEQFF
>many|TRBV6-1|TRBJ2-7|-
TGTGCCAGCAGTCGTGTCCTACAGGGCTACGAGCAGTACTTC
CASSRVLQGYEQYF
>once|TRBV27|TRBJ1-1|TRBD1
TGTGCCAGCAGAATCGTCGGGACAGCGTACACTGAAGCTTTCTTT
CASRIVGTAYTEAFF
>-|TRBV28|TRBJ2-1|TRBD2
TGTGCCAGCAGTTTAGGTGCGGGAGGCCCCTACAATGAGCAGTTCTTC
CASSLGAGGPYNEQFF
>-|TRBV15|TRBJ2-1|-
TGTGCCACCATCCGGGACCGCGGCTCCTACAATGAGCAGTTCTTC
CATIRDRGSYNEQFF
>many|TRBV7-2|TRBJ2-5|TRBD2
TGTGCCAGCAGCCCCGGGGGGGCCCGCGAGACCCAGTACTTC
CASSPGGARETQYF
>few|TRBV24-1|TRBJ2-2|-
TGTGCCACCAGTGACCAAAAAAGGGCACACACCAAGACCGGGGAGCTGTTTTTT
CATSDQKRAHTKTGELFF
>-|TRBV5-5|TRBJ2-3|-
TGTGCCAGCAGCTGGGCGTGGTTGGCAGATACGCAGTATTTT
CASSWAWLADTQYF
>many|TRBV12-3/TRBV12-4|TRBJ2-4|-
TGTGCCAGCAGTCCTGTGAGGGGGGGTAAGGAGTACTTC
CASSPVRGGKEYF
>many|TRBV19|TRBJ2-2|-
TGTGCCAGTAGTATCAGAGGGGAGAACACCGGGGAGCTGTTTTTT
CASSIRGENTGELFF
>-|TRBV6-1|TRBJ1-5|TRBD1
TGTGCCAGCAGGGGGACAGGTGGGCATCAGCCCCAGCATTTT
CASRGTGGHQPQHF
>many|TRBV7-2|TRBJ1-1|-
TGTGCCAGCAGCTTAGCGCTGGGGGGCTTGACTGAAGCTTTCTTT
CASSLALGGLTEAFF
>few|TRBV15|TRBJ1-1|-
TGTGCCACCAGCAGAGAGGGACAACCTGAAGCTTTCTTT
CATSREGQPEAFF
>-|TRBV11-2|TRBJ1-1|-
TGTGCCAGCAGCTGGGGACGTAGCACTGAAGCTTTCTTT
CASSWGRSTEAFF
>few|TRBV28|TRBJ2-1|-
TGTGCCGTCAACGGGGCCCTCTCCTACAATGAGCAGTTCTTC
CAVNGALSYNEQFF
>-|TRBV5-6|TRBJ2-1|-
TGTGCCAGCAGCCCCCAGGGGGGGCGCAATGAGCAGTTCTTC
CASSPQGGRNEQFF
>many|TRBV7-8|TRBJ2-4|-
TGTGCCAGCAGCTTAGGGGGTCAGGAGAAAAACATTCAGTACTTC
CASSLGGQEKNIQYF
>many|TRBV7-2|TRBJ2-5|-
TGTGCCAGCAGCTCCATTTTGGAGACCCAGTACTTC
CASSSILETQYF
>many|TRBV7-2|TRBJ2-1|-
TGTGCCAGCAGCCCCCCTAGTTTCAATGAGCAGTTCTTC
CASSPPSFNEQFF
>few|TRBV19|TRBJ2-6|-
TGTGCCAGTAGTACCGCAGGGCCTGGGGCCAACGTCCTGACTTTC
CASSTAGPGANVLTF
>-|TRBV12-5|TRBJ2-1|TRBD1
TGTGCTAGTGGTTTGGTAAGGATGACAGGGAGCAATGAGCAGTTCTTC
CASGLVRMTGSNEQFF
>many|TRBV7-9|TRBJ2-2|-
TGTGCCAGCAGCTTAGCTACGGGGAGGTCCCGGGAGCTGTTTTTT
CASSLATGRSRELFF
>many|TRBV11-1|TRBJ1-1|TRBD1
TGTGCCAGCAGCCACCGAGGTACAGGGGCGACTGAAGCTTTCTTT
CASSHRGTGATEAFF
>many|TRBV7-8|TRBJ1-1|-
TGTGCCAGCAGCTTAATGGGGGCCTTTGAAGCTTTCTTT
CASSLMGAFEAFF
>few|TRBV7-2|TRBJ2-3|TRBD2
TGTGCCAGCAGCGAGGGACTAGCGGGGGGGGATACGCAGTATTTT
CASSEGLAGGDTQYF
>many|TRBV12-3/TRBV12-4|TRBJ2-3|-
TGTGCCACCTCATTCGGTGGTGGGGGCCCAGATACGCAGTATTTT
CATSFGGGGPDTQYF
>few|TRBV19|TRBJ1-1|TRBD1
TGTGCCAGCATTGACAGGGGTGATCCTGCCACTGAAGCTTTCTTT
CASIDRGDPATEAFF
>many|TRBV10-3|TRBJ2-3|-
TGTGCCATCAGTGGTCTAGCGAGTAGCACAGATACGCAGTATTTT
CAISGLASSTDTQYF
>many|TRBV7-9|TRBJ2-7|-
TGTGCCAGCAGCATAGAGTTGACCGGGACTTGGAACTTC
CASSIELTGTWNF
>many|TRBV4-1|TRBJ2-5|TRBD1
TGTGCCAGCAGGGGGTCTGGCGGCATAGAGACCCAGTACTTC
CASRGSGGIETQYF
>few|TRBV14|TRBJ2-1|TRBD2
TGTGCCAGCAGCCACGGGGGGGGGATAACCTACAATGAGCAGTTCTTC
CASSHGGGITYNEQFF
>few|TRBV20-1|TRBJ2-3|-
TGCAGCCTACGGGGGAGTAGGAGGGGATTAGATACGCAGTATTTT
CSLRGSRRGLDTQYF